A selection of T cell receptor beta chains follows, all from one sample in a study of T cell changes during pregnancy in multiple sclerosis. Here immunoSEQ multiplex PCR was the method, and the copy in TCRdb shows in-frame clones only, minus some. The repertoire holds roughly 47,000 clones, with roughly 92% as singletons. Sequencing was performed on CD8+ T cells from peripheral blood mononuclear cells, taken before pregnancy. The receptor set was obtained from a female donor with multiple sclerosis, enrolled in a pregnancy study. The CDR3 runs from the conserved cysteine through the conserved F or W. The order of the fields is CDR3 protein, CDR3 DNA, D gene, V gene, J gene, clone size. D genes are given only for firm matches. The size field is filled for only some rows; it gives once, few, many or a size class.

CDR3: CAWRGLETQYF
DNA: TGTGCCTGGAGGGGCTTAGAGACCCAGTACTTC
D: .
V: TRBV30
J: TRBJ2-5
size: .

CDR3: CASSLNPSYEQYF
DNA: TGTGCCAGCAGTCTTAATCCCTCCTACGAGCAGTACTTC
D: .
V: TRBV27
J: TRBJ2-7
size: .

CDR3: CAWKGATEETYRTDTQYF
DNA: TGTGCCTGGAAGGGGGCCACCGAGGAAACCTACCGCACAGATACGCAGTATTTT
D: TRBD1
V: TRBV30
J: TRBJ2-3
size: .

CDR3: CASSPRSSASSYNEQFF
DNA: TGCGCCAGCAGCCCTCGGTCGAGCGCGAGCTCCTACAATGAGCAGTTCTTC
D: .
V: TRBV10-2
J: TRBJ2-1
size: .

CDR3: CASSEAQGVAYEQYF
DNA: TGTGCCAGCAGTGAAGCGCAGGGGGTTGCCTACGAGCAGTACTTC
D: TRBD1
V: TRBV6-1
J: TRBJ2-7
size: .

CDR3: CASSLTATGELFF
DNA: TGTGCCAGCAGTTTAACAGCCACCGGGGAGCTGTTTTTT
D: .
V: TRBV6-4
J: TRBJ2-2
size: medium-sized

CDR3: CASSIGQGGFWPQHF
DNA: TGTGCCAGTAGTATCGGACAGGGGGGCTTTTGGCCCCAGCATTTT
D: TRBD1
V: TRBV19
J: TRBJ1-5
size: few

CDR3: CASSPAGTGGTGELFF
DNA: TGTGCCAGCTCACCAGCCGGGACAGGGGGCACCGGGGAGCTGTTTTTT
D: TRBD1
V: TRBV18
J: TRBJ2-2
size: .

CDR3: CASSAGGLAAKETQYF
DNA: TGTGCCAGCAGCGCTGGGGGACTAGCGGCTAAAGAGACCCAGTACTTC
D: TRBD2
V: TRBV9
J: TRBJ2-5
size: .

CDR3: CAISEFAGGLGDEQYF
DNA: TGTGCCATCAGTGAGTTTGCGGGAGGTTTGGGGGACGAGCAGTACTTC
D: TRBD2
V: TRBV10-3
J: TRBJ2-7
size: .

CDR3: CASRDLGLAFRSYEQYF
DNA: TGCGCCAGCAGAGACTTGGGACTAGCATTTCGCTCCTACGAGCAGTACTTC
D: TRBD2
V: TRBV23-1
J: TRBJ2-7
size: .

CDR3: CASSLRLINEQYF
DNA: TGTGCCAGCAGCCTAAGACTCATCAACGAGCAGTACTTC
D: .
V: TRBV5-5
J: TRBJ2-7
size: .

CDR3: CASSPPTAGVEELFF
DNA: TGTGCCAGCTCACCCCCGACAGCAGGTGTGGAGGAGCTGTTTTTT
D: .
V: TRBV18
J: TRBJ2-2
size: .

CDR3: CASSSTRTPSYNEQFF
DNA: TGTGCCAGCAGCTCGACTAGGACACCATCCTACAATGAGCAGTTCTTC
D: .
V: TRBV2
J: TRBJ2-1
size: .

CDR3: CASSLDSTGVTGELFF
DNA: TGTGCCAGCAGCTTGGATAGTACAGGGGTAACCGGGGAGCTGTTTTTT
D: TRBD1
V: TRBV5-4
J: TRBJ2-2
size: few

CDR3: CASKDSSGANVLTF
DNA: TGCGCCAGCAAGGACAGCTCTGGGGCCAACGTCCTGACTTTC
D: .
V: TRBV5-1
J: TRBJ2-6
size: once

CDR3: CASSRGQGANYEQYF
DNA: TGCGCCAGCAGCCGGGGACAGGGGGCTAACTACGAGCAGTACTTC
D: TRBD1
V: TRBV4-1
J: TRBJ2-7
size: once